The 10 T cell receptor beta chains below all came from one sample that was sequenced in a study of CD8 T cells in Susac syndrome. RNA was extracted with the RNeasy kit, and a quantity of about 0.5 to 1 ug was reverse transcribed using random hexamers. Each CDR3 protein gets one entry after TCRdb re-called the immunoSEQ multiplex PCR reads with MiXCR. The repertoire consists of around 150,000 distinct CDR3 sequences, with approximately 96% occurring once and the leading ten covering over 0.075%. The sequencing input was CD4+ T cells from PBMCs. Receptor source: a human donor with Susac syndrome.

In nucleotides, the CDR3 is TGTGCCAGCAGCCCTCGGACAGGACCTGGAAACACCATATATTTT. Residues: CASSPRTGPGNTIYF. This chain uses TRBV11-3 with TRBJ1-3; 7 bases line up with TRBD1. V shed 5 bases, J shed 2 bases, and the junction held 6 bases outside the gene matches. Germline CDR1 reads SGHNT; CDR2 reads YENEEA. The CDR3 is 15 residues long.

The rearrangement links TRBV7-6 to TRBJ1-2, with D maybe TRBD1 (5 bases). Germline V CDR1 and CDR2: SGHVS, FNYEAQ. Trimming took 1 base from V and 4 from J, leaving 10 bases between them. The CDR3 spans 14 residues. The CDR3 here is CASSLDEGPYGYTF. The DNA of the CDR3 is TGTGCCAGCAGCTTAGATGAGGGGCCCTATGGCTACACCTTC. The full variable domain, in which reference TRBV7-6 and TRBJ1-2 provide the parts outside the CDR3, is GAGVSQSPRYKVTKRGQDVALRCDPISGHVSLYWYRQALGQGPEFLTYFNYEAQQDKSGLPNDRFSAERPEGSISTLTIQRTEQRDSAMYRCASSLDEGPYGYTFGSGTRLTVV.

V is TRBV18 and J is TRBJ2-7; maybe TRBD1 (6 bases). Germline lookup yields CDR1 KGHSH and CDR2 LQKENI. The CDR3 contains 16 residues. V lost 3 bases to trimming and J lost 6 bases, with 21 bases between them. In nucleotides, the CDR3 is TGTGCCAGCTCACCGCGTGCCGGGGCAGGGGTGAGCGAGCAGTACTTC. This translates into CASSPRAGAGVSEQYF.

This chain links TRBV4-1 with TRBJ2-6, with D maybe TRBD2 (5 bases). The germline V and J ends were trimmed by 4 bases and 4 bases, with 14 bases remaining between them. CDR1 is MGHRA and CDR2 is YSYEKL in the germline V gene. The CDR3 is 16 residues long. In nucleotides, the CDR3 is TGCGCCAGCAGCCCTTTAGCCTCGGGAGGGGCCAACGTCCTGACTTTC. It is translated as CASSPLASGGANVLTF.

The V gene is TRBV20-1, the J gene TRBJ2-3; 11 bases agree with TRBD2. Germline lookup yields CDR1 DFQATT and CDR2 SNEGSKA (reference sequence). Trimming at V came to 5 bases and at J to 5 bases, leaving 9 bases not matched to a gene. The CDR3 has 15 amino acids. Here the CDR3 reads CSACTLAGGGDTQYF. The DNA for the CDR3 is TGCAGTGCTTGTACCCTAGCGGGGGGTGGAGATACGCAGTATTTT.

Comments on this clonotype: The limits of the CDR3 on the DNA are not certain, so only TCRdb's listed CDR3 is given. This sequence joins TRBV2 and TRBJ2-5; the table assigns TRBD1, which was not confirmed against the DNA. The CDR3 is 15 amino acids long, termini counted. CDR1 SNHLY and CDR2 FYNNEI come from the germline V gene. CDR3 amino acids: CASSEGPSILETQYF.

CDR3 amino acids: CSVLGQGANTGELFF. In DNA, the CDR3 is TGCAGCGTCTTGGGACAGGGGGCTAACACCGGGGAGCTGTTTTTT. The chain employs TRBV29-1 and TRBJ2-2; 12 nucleotides align to TRBD1. Germline CDR1 reads SQVTM; CDR2 reads ANQGSEA. Germline trimming cut 6 bases from V and 2 bases from J; bases unmatched to any gene: 4. This CDR3 is built from 15 residues.

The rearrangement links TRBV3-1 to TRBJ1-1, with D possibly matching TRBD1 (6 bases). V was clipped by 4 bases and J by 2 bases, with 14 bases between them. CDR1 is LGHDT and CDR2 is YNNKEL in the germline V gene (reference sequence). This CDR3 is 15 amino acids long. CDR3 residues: CASSLSDSGNTEAFF. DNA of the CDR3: TGTGCCAGCAGCCTCTCGGACAGTGGAAACACTGAAGCTTTCTTT.

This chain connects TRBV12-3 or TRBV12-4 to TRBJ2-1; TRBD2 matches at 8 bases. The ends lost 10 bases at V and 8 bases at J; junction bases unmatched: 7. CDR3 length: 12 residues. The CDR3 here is CATQRERYEQFF. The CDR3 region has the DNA TGTGCCACTCAGCGGGAGCGGTATGAGCAGTTCTTC.

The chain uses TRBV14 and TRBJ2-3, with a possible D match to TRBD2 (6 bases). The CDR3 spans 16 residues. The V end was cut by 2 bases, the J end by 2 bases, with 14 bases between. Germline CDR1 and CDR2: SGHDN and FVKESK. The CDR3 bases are TGTGCCAGCAGCCAAATCGGGTGGACTACCACAGATACGCAGTATTTT. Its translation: CASSQIGWTTTDTQYF.